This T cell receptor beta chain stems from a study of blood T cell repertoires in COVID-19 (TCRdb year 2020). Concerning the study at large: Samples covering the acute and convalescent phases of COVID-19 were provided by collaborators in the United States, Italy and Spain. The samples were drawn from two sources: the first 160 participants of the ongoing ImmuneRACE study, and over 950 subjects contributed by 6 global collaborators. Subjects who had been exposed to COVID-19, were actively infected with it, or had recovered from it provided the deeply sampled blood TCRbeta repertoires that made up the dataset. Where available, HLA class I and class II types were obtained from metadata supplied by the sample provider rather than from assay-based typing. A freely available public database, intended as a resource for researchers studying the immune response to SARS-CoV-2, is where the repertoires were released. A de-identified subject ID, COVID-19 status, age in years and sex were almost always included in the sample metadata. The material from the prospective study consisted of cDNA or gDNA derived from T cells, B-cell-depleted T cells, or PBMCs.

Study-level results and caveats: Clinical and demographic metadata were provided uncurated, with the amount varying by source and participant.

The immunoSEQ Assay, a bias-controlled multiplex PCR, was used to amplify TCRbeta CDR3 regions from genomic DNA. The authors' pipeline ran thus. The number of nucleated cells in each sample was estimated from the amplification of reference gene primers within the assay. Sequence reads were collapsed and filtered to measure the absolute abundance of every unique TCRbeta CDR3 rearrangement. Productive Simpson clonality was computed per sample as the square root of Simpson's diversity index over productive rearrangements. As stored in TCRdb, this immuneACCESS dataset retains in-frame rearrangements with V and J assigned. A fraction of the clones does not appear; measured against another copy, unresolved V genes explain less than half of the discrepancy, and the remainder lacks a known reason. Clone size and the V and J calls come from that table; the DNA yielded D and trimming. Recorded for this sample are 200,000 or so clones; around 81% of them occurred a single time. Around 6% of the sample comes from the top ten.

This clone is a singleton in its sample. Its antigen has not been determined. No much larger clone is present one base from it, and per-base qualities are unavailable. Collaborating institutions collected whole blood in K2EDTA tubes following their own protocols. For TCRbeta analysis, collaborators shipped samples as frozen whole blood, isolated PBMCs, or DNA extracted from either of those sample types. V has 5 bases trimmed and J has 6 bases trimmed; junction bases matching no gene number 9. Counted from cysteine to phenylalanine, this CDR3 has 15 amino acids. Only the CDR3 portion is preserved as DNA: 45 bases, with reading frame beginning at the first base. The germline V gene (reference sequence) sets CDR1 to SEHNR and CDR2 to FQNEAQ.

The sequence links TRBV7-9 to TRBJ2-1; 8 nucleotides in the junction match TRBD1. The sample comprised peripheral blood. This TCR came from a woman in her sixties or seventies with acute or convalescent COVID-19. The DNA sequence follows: TGTGCCAGCAGCGAAAGGGTACAGGGGGGCAATGAGCAGTTCTTC. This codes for CASSERVQGGNEQFF.